This TCR beta chain was recovered during a study of T-cell memory formation after mild COVID-19 listed by TCRdb under 2021. Study-wide context: TCR sequence clusters from the two donors were found to be largely donor specific. T-cell clones expanding and contracting after mild COVID-19 in two donors were tracked by longitudinal TCRalpha and TCRbeta repertoire sequencing. Two young, previously healthy adult volunteers, one female and one male, were included in the cohort.

Ficoll-Paque density gradient centrifugation was the method used to isolate PBMCs. The paper as a whole reports these results and caveats: Whether the second-wave clones peaking on day 37 were SARS-CoV-2 specific was not confirmed. Some responding clones were detected in pre-infection memory, which suggested that pre-existing cross-reactive memory T cells had joined the SARS-CoV-2 response. Clones that contracted from day 15 to 85 showed balanced CD4/CD8 phenotypes, whereas a second wave of clones that expanded from day 15 to 37 leaned towards CD4+. Only a couple of mild cases were covered in the study, and larger cohorts including severe cases with pre-infection samples were considered necessary. Contracting CD4+ clones appeared mostly in the CM and EM memory subsets, whereas CD8+ clones were enriched in EMRA.

Concerning this clonotype itself: This receptor's antigen is unknown. Within one base of it there is no much larger clone, and no base qualities were kept.

Sequenced on an Illumina NovaSeq 6000. cDNA libraries for TCRalpha and TCRbeta were prepared by 5'RACE using constant-segment primers, with sample barcodes and unique molecular identifiers added. RNA was extracted from every sample with Trizol reagent. The libraries were amplified in two PCR steps, and the second step added a second sample barcode and Illumina TruSeq adapters. Sequencing of the libraries was done on an Illumina NovaSeq, producing 2 x 150 bp paired-end reads. In the authors' own workflow: Reads were demultiplexed and collapsed into UMI-guided consensus sequences with migec v1.2.7. Using mixcr v2.1.11, UMI consensuses were aligned to TRA and TRB V and J templates and then assembled into clonotypes. A clonotype was counted as expanded or contracted only if both edgeR and NoisET called the change significant, with noise models trained on biological replicates. For edgeR calls, the thresholds were a false discovery rate-adjusted p below 0.01 and a log2 fold-change of 1. PCA with hierarchical clustering of max-normalized trajectories of the 1000 most abundant clonotypes was used as exploratory dynamics analysis. Separately sequenced CD4+ and CD8+ repertoires were used to assign the CD4 or CD8 phenotype of responding clones. TCRdb applied fastp at Q25 and MiXCR to the public reads, then kept only in-frame beta chains. Identical CDR3 proteins give one entry, which carries the most common genes and DNA. The V and J calls follow TCRdb's processing rather than the paper's. This sample gives around 250,000 distinct CDR3 sequences in total; around 15% of them show up just once. Roughly 23% of the sample comes from the top ten.

Looking up the germline V gene yields CDR1 MNHEY and CDR2 SVGEGT. Trimming leaves V shorter by 8 bases and J shorter by 3 bases, with the junction holding 9 bases beyond the gene matches. The CDR3 has 15 amino acids, counting the end cysteine and phenylalanine. Only the CDR3 DNA stays, 45 bases, in frame from base 1. Rearrangement joined TRBV6-2 or TRBV6-3 to TRBJ2-7, with 11 bases matching TRBD1. The sequence was collected from a man aged 18 to 29 who had mild COVID-19 (a few samples of this study predate the infection). The sample titles of this study are shuffled in the database, so cell type and time point are left out; the donor was told from shared clones. The sequencing sample was made of PBMCs or a T cell subset sorted from them (not recorded which). The CDR3 loop reads CASGTGGSDLYEQYF. The DNA sequence is as follows: TGTGCCAGCGGGACAGGGGGGTCGGATCTCTACGAGCAGTACTTC.